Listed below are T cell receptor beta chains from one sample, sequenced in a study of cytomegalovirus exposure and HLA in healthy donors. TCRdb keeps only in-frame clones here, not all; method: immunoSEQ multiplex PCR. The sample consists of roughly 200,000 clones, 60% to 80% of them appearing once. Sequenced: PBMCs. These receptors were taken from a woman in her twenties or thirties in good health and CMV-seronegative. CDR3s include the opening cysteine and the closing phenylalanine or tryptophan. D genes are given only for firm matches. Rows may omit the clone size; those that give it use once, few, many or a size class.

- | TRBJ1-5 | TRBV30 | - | CAWSSGQSSNQPQHF | TGTGCCTGGAGTTCAGGACAGAGTAGCAATCAGCCCCAGCATTTT
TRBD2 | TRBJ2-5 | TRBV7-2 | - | CASSQTSVDGTQYF | TGTGCCAGCAGCCAAACTAGCGTGGATGGGACCCAGTACTTC
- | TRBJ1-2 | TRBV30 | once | CAWISRGTNYGYTF | TGTGCCTGGATTTCGCGGGGGACTAACTATGGCTACACCTTC
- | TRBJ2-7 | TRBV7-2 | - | CASSLSGGATYEQYF | TGTGCCAGCAGCCTATCGGGGGGCGCGACCTACGAGCAGTACTTC
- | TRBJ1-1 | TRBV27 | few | CASSRGGERNTEAFF | TGTGCCAGCAGCCGGGGGGGCGAACGGAACACTGAAGCTTTCTTT
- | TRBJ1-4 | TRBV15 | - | CATSSMGHAGEKLFF | TGTGCCACCAGCAGCATGGGACATGCGGGCGAAAAACTGTTTTTT
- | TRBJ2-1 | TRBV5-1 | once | CASKQTSGSLDEQFF | TGCGCCAGCAAGCAGACTTCCGGGAGCCTCGATGAGCAGTTCTTC
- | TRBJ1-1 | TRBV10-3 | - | CAISEGAMNTEAFF | TGTGCCATCAGTGAGGGGGCTATGAACACTGAAGCTTTCTTT
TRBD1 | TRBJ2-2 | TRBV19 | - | CASTDRGRMDTGELFF | TGTGCCAGCACGGACAGGGGGCGCATGGACACCGGGGAGCTGTTTTTT
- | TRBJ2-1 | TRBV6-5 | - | CASSLQGHNEQFF | TGTGCCAGCAGTCTACAGGGCCACAATGAGCAGTTCTTC
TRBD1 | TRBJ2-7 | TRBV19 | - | CASRWAEGGSYEQYF | TGTGCCAGTCGCTGGGCAGAAGGGGGCAGCTACGAGCAGTACTTC
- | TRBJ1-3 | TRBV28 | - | CASSLGGPSGNTIYF | TGTGCCAGCAGTTTAGGGGGCCCCAGCGGAAACACCATATATTTT
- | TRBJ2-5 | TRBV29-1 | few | CSAPGRSQETQYF | TGCAGCGCCCCAGGGAGGTCCCAAGAGACCCAGTACTTC
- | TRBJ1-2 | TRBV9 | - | CASSQQGNYGYTF | TGTGCCAGCAGCCAACAGGGAAACTATGGCTACACCTTC
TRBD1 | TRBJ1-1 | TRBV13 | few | CASSLWDSNTEAFF | TGTGCCAGCAGCTTATGGGACAGTAACACTGAAGCTTTCTTT
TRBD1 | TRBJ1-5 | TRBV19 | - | CASSWGQNQPQHF | TGTGCCAGTAGTTGGGGACAGAATCAGCCCCAGCATTTT
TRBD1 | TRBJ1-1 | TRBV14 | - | CASSQPGTGLWDTEAFF | TGTGCCAGCAGCCAACCCGGGACAGGGCTGTGGGACACTGAAGCTTTCTTT
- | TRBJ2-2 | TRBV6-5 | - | CASSYLQAIGELFF | TGTGCCAGCAGTTACTTACAGGCAATCGGGGAGCTGTTTTTT
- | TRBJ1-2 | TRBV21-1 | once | CASTLDSYGYTF | TGTGCCAGCACCTTGGACAGCTATGGCTACACCTTC
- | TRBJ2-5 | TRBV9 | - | CASSVEGGAGWETQYF | TGTGCCAGCAGCGTAGAAGGGGGGGCTGGCTGGGAGACCCAGTACTTC
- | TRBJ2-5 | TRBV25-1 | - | CASREGGSETQYF | TGTGCCAGCAGGGAAGGCGGATCAGAGACCCAGTACTTC
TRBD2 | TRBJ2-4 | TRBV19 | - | CASTSPGLAESRGNIQYF | TGTGCCAGTACTTCGCCGGGACTAGCGGAAAGCAGGGGAAACATTCAGTACTTC
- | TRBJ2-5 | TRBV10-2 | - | CASKKRLQETQYF | TGCGCCAGCAAAAAGAGACTCCAAGAGACCCAGTACTTC
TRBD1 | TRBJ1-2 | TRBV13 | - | CASSLLGDRGLLGF | TGTGCCAGCAGCTTGCTAGGGGACAGGGGGTTGCTGGGCTTC
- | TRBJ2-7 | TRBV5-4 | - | CASSTYNAGIYEQYF | TGTGCCAGCAGCACGTATAATGCAGGGATATACGAGCAGTACTTC
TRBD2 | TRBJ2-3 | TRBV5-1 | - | CASSLLLAGVGDTQYF | TGCGCCAGCAGCCTCCTTTTAGCGGGAGTTGGAGATACGCAGTATTTT